The 30 T cell receptor beta chains below all came from one sample that was sequenced in a study of T cell repertoires in cytomegalovirus infection. The antigens these receptors bind are not known. Each CDR3 protein is one row after TCRdb ran MiXCR on the reads. The sample lists about 900,000 distinct CDR3 sequences, roughly 30% occurring once. The sample consisted of cultured CD8+ T cells from PBMCs, taken from culture after CMV antigen stimulation. These receptor sequences come from a human donor in good health (CMV status not recorded). Some clones in this sample may be carry-over from other donors' samples.

The chain couples TRBV28 to TRBJ2-2; unclear D gene. V lost 4 bases, J lost 4 bases, and 13 bases lay in between. Germline V lookup: CDR1 MDHEN, CDR2 SYDVKM. CDR3 size: 15 residues. CDR3: CASSSMYHSTGELFF. The CDR3 nucleotides read TGTGCCAGCAGTTCTATGTATCACAGCACCGGGGAGCTGTTTTTT.

This chain uses TRBV4-3 with TRBJ2-1, with D possibly being TRBD2 (6 bases). The CDR3 is 14 residues long. Germline lookup yields CDR1 LGHNA and CDR2 YSLEER. V lost 0 bases and J lost 6, with 9 bases in between. The CDR3 loop is CASSQDWGGNEQFF. The CDR3, as DNA: TGCGCCAGCAGCCAAGACTGGGGAGGCAATGAGCAGTTCTTC.

CDR3 in DNA: TGCGCCAGCAGCCAAGAGCAGGGGCCGTCCTACACTGAAGCTTTCTTT. Amino acid sequence: CASSQEQGPSYTEAFF. V gene TRBV4-1 combines with J gene TRBJ1-1; TRBD1 might be the D (6 bases). The CDR3 runs to 16 residues. Per germline, CDR1 MGHRA and CDR2 YSYEKL. The germline V and J ends were trimmed by 0 bases and 3 bases, with 14 bases remaining between them.

The chain employs TRBV5-1 and TRBJ2-3; maybe TRBD1 (5 bases). From germline, CDR1 is SGHRS and CDR2 YFSETQ. Trimming cost V 3 bases and J 2 bases, with 19 bases left between them. This CDR3 spans 17 amino acids. CDR3 loop: CASSSRGMGQYTDTQYF. Written as DNA, the CDR3 is TGCGCCAGCAGCTCACGTGGGATGGGGCAGTACACAGATACGCAGTATTTT.

This clonotype was seen ten or more times. V usage is TRBV7-6 and J usage is TRBJ2-7, with D unclear. Trimming took off 3 bases at V and 3 bases at J, with 9 bases between the two ends. Germline V gene sequence: CDR1 SGHVS, CDR2 FNYEAQ. This CDR3 contains 13 residues. The CDR3 is CASSLAENYEQYV. In nucleotides, the CDR3 is TGTGCCAGCAGCTTGGCAGAAAACTACGAGCAGTACGTC.

In this sample, this clonotype turned up many times. This chain links TRBV5-4 with TRBJ2-2; 8 bases are shared with TRBD1. From germline, CDR1 is SGHNT and CDR2 YYREEE (reference sequence). The V and J ends lost 2 bases and 6 bases, in that order; junction bases with no gene match: 6. The CDR3 loop spans 15 amino acids. The CDR3 loop is CASSFGQGLAGELFF. In DNA form, the CDR3 reads TGTGCCAGCAGCTTTGGACAGGGTTTAGCCGGGGAGCTGTTTTTT.

The chain couples TRBV14 to TRBJ2-5; perhaps TRBD2 as D (5 bases). V lost 1 base, J lost 5 bases, and 8 bases lay in between. The germline gives CDR1 SGHDN, CDR2 FVKESK. The CDR3 contains 13 residues. CDR3 loop: CASSQVRTETQYF. The CDR3 DNA reads TGTGCCAGCAGCCAAGTTCGGACTGAGACCCAGTACTTC.

The sample holds a few counts of this clonotype. The chain links TRBV29-1 to TRBJ2-2; TRBD2 agrees at 7 bases. This CDR3 contains 16 residues. The trim removed 2 bases at V and 3 bases at J, leaving 9 bases unmatched. Germline values: CDR1 SQVTM, CDR2 ANQGSEA. The chain's CDR3 is CSVELFERGDTGELFF. CDR3 nucleotides: TGCAGCGTTGAATTGTTCGAGCGGGGCGACACCGGGGAGCTGTTTTTT.

This clonotype was observed a handful of times. V and J are TRBV6-1 and TRBJ1-2; TRBD1 agrees at 7 bases. Trimming took 6 bases from V and 3 from J; bases not matched to a gene: 10. Germline CDR1 is MNHNS and CDR2 is SASEGT. This CDR3 is 15 amino acids long. The CDR3 DNA follows: TGTGCCAGCAGGATAATCATTCAGGGGGACTATGGCTACACCTTC. This sequence encodes CASRIIIQGDYGYTF.

This clonotype was detected ten times or more. The chain recombines TRBV7-8 with TRBJ2-2, with TRBD2 as a possible D gene (5 bases). This CDR3 comprises 16 residues. CDR1 SGHVS and CDR2 FQNEAQ come from the germline V gene. Trimming removed 3 bases from V and 5 bases from J, with 16 bases in between. The CDR3: CASSLDSVLTTGELFF. The DNA of the CDR3 is TGTGCCAGCAGCTTGGATAGCGTTCTTACTACCGGGGAGCTGTTTTTT.

This clonotype was counted a few times. This sequence joins TRBV27 and TRBJ2-1; D uncertain. The CDR3 is 15 residues long. Germline V CDR1 and CDR2: MNHEY, SMNVEV (reference sequence). The germline V and J ends were trimmed by 0 bases and 11 bases, with 17 bases remaining between them. CDR3 protein: CASSLSPTGGKKQFF. The CDR3 bases are TGTGCCAGCAGTTTATCACCCACGGGCGGTAAAAAGCAGTTCTTC.

The chain links TRBV6-5 to TRBJ2-2; TRBD2 agrees at 8 bases. Germline V lookup: CDR1 MNHEY, CDR2 SVGAGI. After removal of 2 bases from V and 6 bases from J, the junction contained 8 bases not matched to a gene. CDR3 length: 16 amino acids. For the CDR3, the DNA is TGTGCCAGCAGTTACCGGGGCGGGGGGCCCCCCGGGGAGCTGTTTTTT. Translated, it gives CASSYRGGGPPGELFF.

This clonotype was seen repeatedly, ten times or more. The junction departs from the called germline gene at one end, perhaps through a read error. This chain joins TRBV7-7 and TRBJ1-3; D not certain. The germline gives CDR1 SSHAT, CDR2 FNYEAQ (reference sequence). The CDR3 totals 15 residues. CDR3 in amino acids: CASSLAPEFGNTIYF. In DNA form, the CDR3 reads TGTGCTAGCAGCTTAGCGCCAGAATTTGGAAACACCATATATTTT.

This clonotype was detected a few times. The V gene is TRBV6-1, the J gene TRBJ1-1, with TRBD1 as a possible D gene (5 bases). Trimming took 2 bases from V and 2 from J, leaving 12 bases between them. Germline V CDR1 and CDR2: MNHNS, SASEGT. This CDR3 comprises 15 residues. CDR3 protein: CASSELQVANTEAFF. CDR3 nucleotides: TGTGCCAGCAGTGAATTACAGGTCGCCAACACTGAAGCTTTCTTT.

This chain joins TRBV10-3 and TRBJ2-4, with D perhaps being TRBD1 or TRBD2 (6 bases each). V lost 3 bases and J lost 5, with 14 bases in between. Germline V gene sequence: CDR1 ENHRY, CDR2 SYGVKD. This CDR3 is built from 15 residues. This CDR3 is CAISDPGRGQNIQYF. The CDR3, as DNA: TGTGCCATCAGTGATCCGGGACGGGGGCAAAACATTCAGTACTTC.

The chain carries TRBV4-2 and TRBJ2-7, with 8 bases that match TRBD2. This CDR3 is 15 amino acids long. The V segment lost 1 base and the J segment 2 bases; nucleotides outside the gene matches: 4. The germline V gene encodes CDR1 LGHNA and CDR2 YNFKEQ. DNA for the CDR3: TGTGCCAGCAGCCAAGCGGTAGCGGGGACCTACGAGCAGTACTTC. Encoded protein: CASSQAVAGTYEQYF.

A single count supports this clonotype. One base away lies a much larger clone, so this may be a sequencing read error. Since no conserved phenylalanine or tryptophan closes the CDR3, a read error is the likely cause. This chain connects TRBV7-3 to TRBJ1-4; TRBD1 aligns across 8 bases. Losses at the gene ends were 5 bases for V and 2 bases for J; bases not matched to a gene: 4. The CDR3 contains 15 residues. Germline CDR1 is SGHTA and CDR2 is FQGTGA. CDR3 bases: TGTGCCAGCAGCCTCAGGACAGGGACTAATGAAAAACTGTTTCTT. This gives the protein CASSLRTGTNEKLFL.

This clonotype was counted only a few times. This chain connects TRBV4-1 to TRBJ2-7, with D hard to call. CDR3 length: 14 amino acids. Germline CDR1 is MGHRA and CDR2 is YSYEKL. The V end lost 0 bases, the J end lost 4 bases, and 10 bases lay between the germline ends. The CDR3 protein is CASSQEADLYEQYV. As DNA, the CDR3 is TGCGCCAGCAGCCAAGAGGCAGATTTATACGAGCAGTACGTC.

This clonotype was found a few times. This chain links TRBV6-6 with TRBJ1-1; no clear D gene. Germline V gene data show CDR1 as MNHNY and CDR2 as SVGAGI (reference sequence). This CDR3 has 14 residues. The V gene lost 6 bases and the J gene lost 1 base, with 12 bases spanning the gap. The DNA of the CDR3 is TGTGCCAGCAGCCTACCCGGCTGGAACACTGAAGCTTTCTTT. Protein: CASSLPGWNTEAFF.

The rearrangement uses TRBV27 and TRBJ1-2; 8 bases are a match to TRBD1. The CDR3 extends over 15 amino acids. Looked up from germline, CDR1 is MNHEY and CDR2 is SMNVEV (reference sequence). V lost 1 base and J lost 2; bases outside the gene matches: 3. The CDR3 nucleotides are TGTGCCAGCAGTTTATACAGGGGGTTAAACTATGGCTACACCTTC. As protein: CASSLYRGLNYGYTF.

The chain has TRBV2 and TRBJ2-7, with 10 bases that match TRBD1. V was clipped by 6 bases and J by 3 bases; unmatched bases: 8. The V gene's germline CDR1 is SNHLY and CDR2 FYNNEI. This CDR3 spans 15 amino acids. The chain's CDR3 is CASRTSGTGDYEQYF. The CDR3 DNA is TGTGCCAGCAGGACCTCCGGGACAGGGGACTACGAGCAGTACTTC.

V gene TRBV27 combines with J gene TRBJ2-2, with a possible D match to TRBD2 (7 bases). Germline V gene lookup returns CDR1 MNHEY and CDR2 SMNVEV (reference sequence). Trimming took off 0 bases at V and 3 bases at J, with 8 bases between the two ends. The CDR3 is 15 amino acids. The chain's CDR3 is CASSLSGGHTGELFF. The CDR3 region has the DNA TGTGCCAGCAGTTTATCGGGGGGGCACACCGGGGAGCTGTTTTTT.

This sequence joins TRBV28 and TRBJ2-1; D not resolved. CDR3 size: 17 residues. Germline V CDR1 and CDR2: MDHEN, SYDVKM. V was shortened by 3 bases and J by 0 bases, with 15 bases between the two germline ends. CDR3 loop: CASSFRSADSSYNEQFF. The CDR3 DNA sequence: TGTGCCAGCAGTTTCCGCTCAGCAGATAGCTCCTACAATGAGCAGTTCTTC.

The chain links TRBV5-8 to TRBJ2-2; no firm D call. Germline CDR1 is SGHTS and CDR2 is YDEGEE. Trimming cost V 5 bases and J 4 bases, with 15 bases left between them. The CDR3 runs 15 residues. The CDR3 bases are TGTGCCAGCAGTACTCCTGGGATGAGCACCGGGGAGCTGTTTTTT. It is translated as CASSTPGMSTGELFF.

J is TRBJ2-3 and V is TRBV2; TRBD2 might be the D (5 bases). Germline lookup yields CDR1 SNHLY and CDR2 FYNNEI. The CDR3 runs 15 residues. V was clipped by 3 bases and J by 2 bases, with 12 bases between them. The CDR3 nucleotides are TGTGCCAGCAGTGACAGCGGCAGATTCACAGATACGCAGTATTTT. Translated: CASSDSGRFTDTQYF.

This clonotype was observed a few times. The chain links TRBV4-1 to TRBJ2-1, with 9 bases fitting TRBD1. The CDR3 extends over 17 amino acids. Germline V gene data show CDR1 as MGHRA and CDR2 as YSYEKL. V lost 0 bases to trimming and J lost 7 bases; unmatched junction nucleotides: 10. In nucleotides, the CDR3 is TGCGCCAGCAGCCAAGAGGAAAGACAGGGGGGTTCGAATGAGCAGTTCTTC. This sequence encodes CASSQEERQGGSNEQFF.

Only a few counts were recorded for this clonotype. The chain is built from TRBV7-3 and TRBJ1-1, with TRBD1 as a possible D gene (6 bases). The germline gives CDR1 SGHTA, CDR2 FQGTGA. The V end was cut by 4 bases, the J end by 6 bases, with 12 bases between. The CDR3 consists of 13 residues. Written as DNA, the CDR3 is TGTGCCAGCAGCTCTAGGGGGACGTCTGAAGCTTTCTTT. Translating it yields CASSSRGTSEAFF.

This clonotype was seen only a few times. The chain recombines TRBV10-1 with TRBJ1-2; D gene ambiguous. Germline lookup yields CDR1 WNHNN and CDR2 SYGVQD (reference sequence). This CDR3 has 13 amino acids. V lost 4 bases and J lost 4, with 10 bases in between. CDR3 amino acids: CASSGNRFYGYTF. CDR3 DNA sequence: TGCGCCAGCAGTGGCAACCGCTTCTATGGCTACACCTTC.

The rearrangement joins TRBV6-2 or TRBV6-3 to TRBJ1-2; D unresolved. This CDR3 is built from 13 residues. Per germline, CDR1 MNHEY and CDR2 SVGEGT. V lost 8 bases and J 4 bases, leaving 14 bases between the germline ends. This CDR3 is CASHPQALYGYTF. CDR3 DNA sequence: TGTGCCAGCCACCCCCAGGCGCTCTATGGCTACACCTTC.

This clonotype was seen a handful of times. The chain has TRBV2 and TRBJ2-5, with a possible D match to TRBD2 (6 bases). From germline, CDR1 is SNHLY and CDR2 FYNNEI. V shed 2 bases and J shed 6 bases, with 13 bases lying between them. This CDR3 is 14 amino acids long. This CDR3 is CASSEWAGLKTQYF. The CDR3 DNA reads as TGTGCCAGCAGTGAATGGGCGGGGTTAAAGACCCAGTACTTC.